Sequencing of this TCR beta chain was carried out in a study of cytomegalovirus exposure and HLA in healthy donors. This clone was observed a handful of times. V was cut by 0 bases and J by 3 bases, with 8 bases left in between. The CDR3 has 14 residues. Germline CDR1 reads SGHTA; CDR2 reads FQGTGA. It was with 60 Vbeta and 13 Jbeta primers that the PCR ran. Clones were read by immunoSEQ multiplex PCR, and TCRdb kept only the in-frame ones, dropping some. Of more than 150,000 clones in the sample, around 86% are singletons; the top ten hold around 1.6%. The source is a man in his fifties or sixties in good health and CMV-seronegative. The chain is built from TRBV7-3 and TRBJ1-1; D possibly corresponds to TRBD1 (5 bases). Sequencing used PBMCs. CDR3 in amino acids: CASSLTGADTEAFF. The CDR3 nucleotides are TGTGCCAGCAGCTTAACAGGGGCGGACACTGAAGCTTTCTTT.